The present T cell receptor beta chain was sequenced within a study of T cells in Graves' hyperthyroidism and ophthalmopathy. Stability of Graves' hyperthyroidism was defined as absent ophthalmopathy progression within 18 months. Isolation of PBMCs was performed on approximately 10 ml fresh peripheral blood. RNA transcripts yielded amplified TCR beta CDR3 regions. Primed by the HTBI set, a first-round RT-PCR was run on the TCR CDR3. TCRdb itself ran the multiplex PCR reads through MiXCR, one entry per CDR3 protein. This sample carries about 570,000 distinct CDR3 sequences, 13% to 15% of them seen once, and the ten largest clones take over 11%. Trimming took 4 bases from V and 3 from J, leaving 17 bases between them. The CDR3 covers 15 residues. Looked up from germline, CDR1 is SGHRS and CDR2 is YFSETQ. Broader study findings: Peripheral blood also featured most of the thyroid clonotypes expanded above 0.001. Ophthalmopathy stood apart from stable hyperthyroidism in a 13 V-J model.

This clonotype was counted many times. The antigen is undetermined. The V call is TRBV5-1, the J call TRBJ2-7; TRBD1 is a possible D gene (5 bases). Sequencing used blood. The TCR originated in a woman aged 40 to 55 with Graves' hyperthyroidism. In DNA, the CDR3 is TGCGCCAGCAGCAACCTCCTCCAAGGGGACTACGAGCAGTACTTC. It codes for CASSNLLQGDYEQYF.